The 27 T cell receptor beta chains below were found in one sample sequenced in a study of blood T cell repertoires in COVID-19. Measured with immunoSEQ multiplex PCR; TCRdb has only the in-frame clones, and not every one. The table lists 300,000 to 450,000 clones, about 87% of them singletons, with about 9.4% in the top ten. The sequencing sample was made of peripheral blood. The receptors derive from a woman aged 25-40 years with COVID-19, enrolled during active disease.

The chain uses TRBV27 and TRBJ2-2; no clear D. The CDR3 covers 17 residues. Germline CDR1 reads MNHEY; CDR2 reads SMNVEV (reference sequence). V was shortened by 0 bases and J by 0 bases, with 11 bases between the two germline ends. CDR3 in DNA: TGTGCCAGCAGTTTATCTTCTCTAAACCCGAACACCGGGGAGCTGTTTTTT. Amino acids: CASSLSSLNPNTGELFF.

The rearrangement links TRBV12-3 or TRBV12-4 to TRBJ1-2; D call uncertain. This CDR3 spans 12 amino acids. V lost 5 bases and J 9 bases, leaving 13 bases between the germline ends. The CDR3 spells CASSPYLQSYTF. CDR3 in DNA: TGTGCCAGCAGTCCCTACCTACAGAGCTACACCTTC.

This chain connects TRBV7-9 to TRBJ2-3; D gene ambiguous. Trimming took off 10 bases at V and 0 bases at J, with 14 bases between the two ends. CDR1 and CDR2 (germline): SEHNR, FQNEAQ (reference sequence). The CDR3 covers 14 residues. CDR3 amino acids: CAIAVVLSTDTQYF. CDR3 bases: TGTGCCATAGCCGTGGTTCTTAGCACAGATACGCAGTATTTT.

This rearrangement joins TRBV6-5 to TRBJ1-1, with 8 positions matching TRBD1. The germline CDR1 and CDR2 sequences are MNHEY and SVGAGI. V gave up 0 bases and J gave up 6 bases; unmatched junction bases: 3. This CDR3 region has 14 residues. CDR3 loop: CASSYSKDRAEAFF. CDR3 DNA sequence: TGTGCCAGCAGTTACTCGAAGGACAGGGCTGAAGCTTTCTTT.

The V call is TRBV10-3, the J call TRBJ1-4; the match to TRBD1 covers 10 bases. Per the germline V gene, CDR1 is ENHRY and CDR2 is SYGVKD. The CDR3 is 16 amino acids. The V and J ends lost 2 bases and 8 bases, in that order; junction bases with no gene match: 8. CDR3 nucleotide sequence: TGTGCCATCAGTGAGCGTGACAGGGGGCAGGAAGAAAAACTGTTTTTT. Translated: CAISERDRGQEEKLFF.

This sequence joins TRBV3-1 (or the pseudogene TRBV3-2) and TRBJ2-2; no clear D. The CDR3 length is 15 residues. Germline assignment: CDR1 LGHDT and CDR2 YNNKEL (reference sequence). Trimming pared 0 bases from V and 4 bases from J, leaving 9 bases between. CDR3 in amino acids: CASSQEHRVTGELFF. The CDR3 nucleotides read TGTGCCAGCAGCCAAGAACATCGGGTCACCGGGGAGCTGTTTTTT.

The chain joins TRBV30 to TRBJ2-7; 8 bases match TRBD2. V trimming: 3 bases; J trimming: 10 bases; junction bases outside the gene matches: 5. The germline CDR1 and CDR2 sequences are GTSNPN and SVGIG (reference sequence). The CDR3 is 11 residues long. The CDR3 DNA sequence: TGTGCCTGGAGCCTGAGCGGGGGACAGTACTTC. Translated: CAWSLSGGQYF. The complete variable domain, with remaining parts taken from reference TRBV30 and TRBJ2-7, reads SQTIHQWPATLVQPVGSPLSLECTVEGTSNPNLYWYRQAAGRGLQLLFYSVGIGQISSEVPQNLSASRPQDRQFILSSKKLLLSDSGFYLCAWSLSGGQYFGPGTRLTVT.

This chain uses TRBV15 with TRBJ1-1; unclear D gene. The CDR3 runs 14 residues. Germline CDR1 LNHNV, CDR2 YYDKDF (reference sequence). V was trimmed by 1 base and J by 5 bases, leaving 11 bases between them. This chain's CDR3 is CATSRVLSRTEAFF. As DNA, the CDR3 is TGTGCCACCAGCAGAGTACTAAGCAGAACTGAAGCTTTCTTT.

This rearrangement joins TRBV2 to TRBJ2-5; D is perhaps TRBD2 (6 bases). The CDR3 is 15 residues long. In germline, CDR1 is SNHLY, CDR2 FYNNEI. Trimming pared 8 bases from V and 1 base from J, leaving 17 bases between. This chain's CDR3 is CASSFLGGPQETQYF. The CDR3 DNA is TGTGCCAGCTCATTTCTGGGGGGACCCCAAGAGACCCAGTACTTC.

The chain is built from TRBV5-1 and TRBJ2-7, with 9 bases fitting TRBD1. The CDR3 runs 15 residues. The V segment lost 4 bases and the J segment 4 bases; nucleotides outside the gene matches: 9. The germline V gene has CDR1 SGHRS and CDR2 YFSETQ. The chain's CDR3 is CASSPDRGRSYEQYF. The CDR3 coding sequence is TGCGCCAGCAGCCCGGACAGGGGTCGCTCGTACGAGCAGTACTTC.

In nucleotides, the CDR3 is TGTGCCAGCAGCTTGGAGACTACCTACGAGCAGTACTTC. Protein: CASSLETTYEQYF. The chain employs TRBV7-2 and TRBJ2-7, with a weak D call TRBD2 (5 bases). The germline V and J ends were trimmed by 3 bases and 2 bases, with 8 bases remaining between them. Germline V gene data show CDR1 as SGHTA and CDR2 as FQGNSA. The CDR3 totals 13 residues.

In DNA form, the CDR3 reads TGCGCCAGCAGCCGGACACAGGGGGGGGAAAAACTGTTTTTT. Translating gives CASSRTQGGEKLFF. V is TRBV4-3 and J is TRBJ1-4; 8 bases map to TRBD1. Trimming removed 4 bases from V and 8 bases from J; junction bases left unmatched: 6. This CDR3 is built from 14 residues. Germline V lookup: CDR1 LGHNA, CDR2 YSLEER.

The chain employs TRBV7-2 and TRBJ2-7; possible D gene TRBD2, 5 bases. The CDR3 spans 15 residues. Trimming removed 1 base at V and 3 bases at J, with 13 bases between. Germline values: CDR1 SGHTA, CDR2 FQGNSA. CDR3 residues: CASSLELAEGYEQYF. The DNA of the CDR3 is TGTGCCAGCAGCTTAGAGCTAGCCGAGGGCTACGAGCAGTACTTC.

V gene TRBV9 combines with J gene TRBJ2-6, with 9 bases identical to TRBD1. The CDR3 length is 18 residues. Germline CDR1 and CDR2: SGDLS and YYNGEE. Trimming at V came to 1 base and at J to 0 bases, leaving 5 bases not matched to a gene. The CDR3 loop is CASSVWGQGNSGANVLTF. CDR3 DNA sequence: TGTGCCAGCAGCGTATGGGGACAGGGAAACTCTGGGGCCAACGTCCTGACTTTC.

This sequence joins TRBV19 and TRBJ2-7; 8 positions agree with TRBD2. Germline values: CDR1 LNHDA, CDR2 SQIVND (reference sequence). CDR3 length equals 14 residues. Trimming cost V 3 bases and J 6 bases; bases outside gene matches: 7. CDR3 in DNA: TGTGCCAGTAGTATTTTCGGGAGGGCCAGCGAGCAGTACTTC. Its protein product is CASSIFGRASEQYF.

This chain links TRBV30 with TRBJ1-6; 7 bases agree with TRBD1. Germline CDR1 is GTSNPN and CDR2 is SVGIG (reference sequence). The V gene end was trimmed by 1 base and the J gene end by 9 bases; junction bases not matched to a gene: 6. This CDR3 is 14 amino acids long. This CDR3 is CAWSEGQNGSPLHF. CDR3 in DNA: TGTGCCTGGAGTGAGGGACAGAACGGTTCACCCCTCCACTTT.

The chain links TRBV5-8 to TRBJ2-7; D is unclear. Trimming pared 1 base from V and 1 base from J, leaving 6 bases between. CDR1 is SGHTS, CDR2 YDEGEE, per germline. CDR3 length: 13 residues. In nucleotides, the CDR3 is TGTGCCAGCAGCTTGACAGAATCCTACGAGCAGTACTTC. Translation gives CASSLTESYEQYF.

The CDR3 DNA reads as TGTGCCAGCAGCCCAGAGGTCAGGGCAGACTATGGCTACACCTTC. This translates into CASSPEVRADYGYTF. The chain recombines TRBV9 with TRBJ1-2; the D gene is possibly TRBD1 (5 bases). The CDR3 covers 15 residues. Trimming cost V 4 bases and J 3 bases, with 16 bases left between them. Germline V gene sequence: CDR1 SGDLS, CDR2 YYNGEE.

This clone was seen a single time. The chain combines TRBV6-5 with TRBJ2-7, with 8 bases that match TRBD1. The germline gives CDR1 MNHEY, CDR2 SVGAGI. V trimming: 6 bases; J trimming: 5 bases; junction bases outside the gene matches: 9. The CDR3 is made up of 14 amino acids. The CDR3 coding sequence is TGTGCCAGCAGATTGACAGGGGCGGCAAACGAGCAGTACTTC. Protein sequence: CASRLTGAANEQYF.

V gene TRBV6-4 combines with J gene TRBJ1-6; D is uncertain. The CDR3 totals 13 residues. Germline values: CDR1 MRHNA, CDR2 SNTAGT. V was pared by 0 bases and J by 7 bases, with 4 bases between. The CDR3 loop is CASSDSGNSPLHF. CDR3 nucleotides: TGTGCCAGCAGTGACTCCGGGAATTCACCCCTCCACTTT.

This CDR3 reads CASGTGADTQYF. CDR3 sequence (DNA): TGTGCCAGCGGAACCGGAGCAGATACGCAGTATTTT. The V gene is TRBV6-5, the J gene TRBJ2-3; no clear D. The CDR3 has 12 residues. Trimming shortened V by 8 bases and J by 4 bases, and 10 bases separated the two germline ends. Germline CDR1 is MNHEY and CDR2 is SVGAGI.

The rearrangement uses TRBV4-1 and TRBJ2-1; TRBD2 matches 9 bases. The CDR3 contains 16 residues. The ends lost 3 bases at V and 8 bases at J; junction bases unmatched: 11. Germline V gene data show CDR1 as MGHRA and CDR2 as YSYEKL. The CDR3 is CASSHLLGGRAYEQFF. Written as DNA, the CDR3 is TGCGCCAGCAGCCACCTGCTGGGCGGGAGGGCCTATGAGCAGTTCTTC.

This clone was seen once. V gene TRBV24-1 combines with J gene TRBJ2-1; 13 bases align to TRBD2. This CDR3 has 19 residues. With V trimmed by 5 bases and J by 3 bases, 12 bases remained unmatched. Germline V CDR1 and CDR2: KGHDR, SFDVKD. The CDR3 nucleotides are TGTGCCACCAGTGGGGCCGGGACTAGCGGGATAACTAACTACAATGAGCAGTTCTTC. Its translation: CATSGAGTSGITNYNEQFF.

This clone was recorded a few times. V gene TRBV6-6 combines with J gene TRBJ2-2; tentative D call: TRBD1 (6 bases). The CDR3 extends over 13 amino acids. CDR1 and CDR2 (germline): MNHNY, SVGAGI (reference sequence). The V gene lost 6 bases and the J gene lost 7 bases, with 12 bases spanning the gap. The CDR3 reads CASRSSGVGELFF. CDR3 sequence (DNA): TGTGCCAGCAGATCTTCAGGGGTCGGGGAGCTGTTTTTT.

The V call is TRBV5-1, the J call TRBJ2-1; 14 nucleotides match TRBD2. Germline loops: CDR1 SGHRS, CDR2 YFSETQ. Unmatched junction bases numbered 9, after V lost 4 bases and J lost 6 bases. CDR3 length equals 17 residues. CDR3 DNA: TGCGCCAGCAGCCATATGGGACTAGCGGGAGCCTCCAATGAGCAGTTCTTC. Translation: CASSHMGLAGASNEQFF.

The V gene is TRBV7-9, the J gene TRBJ2-7; possible D gene TRBD2, 5 bases. With 4 bases removed from V and 0 bases from J, the gap between germline ends came to 10 bases. CDR3 length equals 14 residues. The germline CDR1 and CDR2 sequences are SEHNR and FQNEAQ (reference sequence). CDR3 sequence (DNA): TGTGCCAGCAGCTCAACCGGGGACTCCTACGAGCAGTACTTC. Protein: CASSSTGDSYEQYF.

The rearrangement links TRBV28 to TRBJ2-7; TRBD2 agrees at 7 bases. CDR1 is MDHEN and CDR2 is SYDVKM in the germline V gene. V shed 6 bases, J shed 10 bases, and the junction held 9 bases outside the gene matches. The CDR3 has 12 residues. CDR3 sequence reads: CASSFQRAGQYF. Written as DNA, the CDR3 is TGTGCCAGCAGCTTTCAGAGAGCGGGACAGTACTTC.